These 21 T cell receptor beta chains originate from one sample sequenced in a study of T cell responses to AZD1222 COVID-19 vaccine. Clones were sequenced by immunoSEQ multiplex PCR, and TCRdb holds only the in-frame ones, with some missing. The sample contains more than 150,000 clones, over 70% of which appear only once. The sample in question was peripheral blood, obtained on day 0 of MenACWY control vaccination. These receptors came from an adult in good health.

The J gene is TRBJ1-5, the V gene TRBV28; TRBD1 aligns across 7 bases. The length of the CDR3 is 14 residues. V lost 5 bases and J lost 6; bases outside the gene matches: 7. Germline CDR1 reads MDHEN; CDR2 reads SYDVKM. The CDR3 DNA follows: TGTGCCAGCAGTCCCCAAAGGGGGCGTCAGCCCCAGCATTTT. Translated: CASSPQRGRQPQHF. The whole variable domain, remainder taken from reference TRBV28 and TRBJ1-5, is DVKVTQSSRYLVKRTGEKVFLECVQDMDHENMFWYRQDPGLGLRLIYFSYDVKMKEKGDIPEGYSVSREKKERFSLILESASTNQTSMYLCASSPQRGRQPQHFGDGTRLSIL.

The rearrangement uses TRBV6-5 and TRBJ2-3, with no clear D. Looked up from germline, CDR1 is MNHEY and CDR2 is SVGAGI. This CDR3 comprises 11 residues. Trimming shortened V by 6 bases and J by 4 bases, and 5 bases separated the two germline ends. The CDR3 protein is CASRNADTQYF. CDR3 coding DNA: TGTGCCAGCAGGAACGCAGATACGCAGTATTTT.

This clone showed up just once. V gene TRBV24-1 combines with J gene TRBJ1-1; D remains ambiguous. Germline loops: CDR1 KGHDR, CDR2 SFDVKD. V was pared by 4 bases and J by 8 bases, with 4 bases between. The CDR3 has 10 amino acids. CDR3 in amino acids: CATSEQEAFF. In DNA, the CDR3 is TGTGCCACCAGTGAACAAGAAGCTTTCTTT.

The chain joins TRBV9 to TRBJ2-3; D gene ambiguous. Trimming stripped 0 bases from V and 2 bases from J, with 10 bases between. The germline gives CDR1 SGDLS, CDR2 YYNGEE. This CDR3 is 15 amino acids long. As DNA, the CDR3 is TGTGCCAGCAGCGTAGATCCAGAACCCACAGATACGCAGTATTTT. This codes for CASSVDPEPTDTQYF.

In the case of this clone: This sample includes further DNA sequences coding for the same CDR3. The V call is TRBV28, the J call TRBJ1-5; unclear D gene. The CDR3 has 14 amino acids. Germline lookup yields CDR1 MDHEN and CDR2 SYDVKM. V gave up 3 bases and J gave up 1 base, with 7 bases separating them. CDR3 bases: TGTGCCAGCAGTTTGGTCGGCAGCAATCAGCCCCAGCATTTT. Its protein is CASSLVGSNQPQHF.

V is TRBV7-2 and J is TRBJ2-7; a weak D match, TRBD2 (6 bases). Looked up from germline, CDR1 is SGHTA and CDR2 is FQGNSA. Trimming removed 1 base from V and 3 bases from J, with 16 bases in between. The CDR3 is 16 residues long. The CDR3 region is CASSLGGGAHLYEQYF. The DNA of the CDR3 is TGTGCCAGCAGCTTAGGGGGCGGGGCTCATCTCTACGAGCAGTACTTC.

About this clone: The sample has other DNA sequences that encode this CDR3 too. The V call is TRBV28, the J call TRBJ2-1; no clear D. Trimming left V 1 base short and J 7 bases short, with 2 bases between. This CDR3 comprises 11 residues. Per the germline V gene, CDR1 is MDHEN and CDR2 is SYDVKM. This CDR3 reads CASSLYNEQFF. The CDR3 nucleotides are TGTGCCAGCAGTTTATATAATGAGCAGTTCTTC.

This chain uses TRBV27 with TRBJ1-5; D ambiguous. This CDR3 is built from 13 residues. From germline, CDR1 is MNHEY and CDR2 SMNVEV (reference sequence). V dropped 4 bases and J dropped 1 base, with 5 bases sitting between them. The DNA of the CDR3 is TGTGCCAGCAGTTATGCAAGCAATCAGCCCCAGCATTTT. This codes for CASSYASNQPQHF.

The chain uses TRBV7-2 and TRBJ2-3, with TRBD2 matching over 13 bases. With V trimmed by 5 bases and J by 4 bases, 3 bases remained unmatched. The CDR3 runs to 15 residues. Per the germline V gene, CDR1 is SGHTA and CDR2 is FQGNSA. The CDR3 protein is CASSRTSGSADTQYF. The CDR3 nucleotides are TGTGCCAGCAGCCGGACTAGCGGGAGTGCAGATACGCAGTATTTT.

CDR3 DNA: TGTGCCAGCAGCTTAATGCCTTCAGCGGGTTCCTACAATGAGCAGTTCTTC. Its translation is CASSLMPSAGSYNEQFF. The chain is built from TRBV7-3 and TRBJ2-1, with D maybe TRBD2 (6 bases). V lost 1 base to trimming and J lost 1 base, with 14 bases between them. The CDR3 has 17 residues. Germline CDR1 SGHTA, CDR2 FQGTGA.

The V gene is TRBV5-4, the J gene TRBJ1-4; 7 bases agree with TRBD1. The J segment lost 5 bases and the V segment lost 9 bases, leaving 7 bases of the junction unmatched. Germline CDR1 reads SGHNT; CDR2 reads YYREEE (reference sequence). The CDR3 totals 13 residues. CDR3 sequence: CATTGVPNEKLFF. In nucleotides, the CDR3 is TGTGCCACCACAGGGGTTCCGAATGAAAAACTGTTTTTT. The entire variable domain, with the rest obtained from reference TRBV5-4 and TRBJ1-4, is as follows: ETGVTQSPTHLIKTRGQQVTLRCSSQSGHNTVSWYQQALGQGPQFIFQYYREEENGRGNFPPRFSGLQFPNYSSELNVNALELDDSALYLCATTGVPNEKLFFGSGTQLSVL.

The DNA of the CDR3 is TGTGCCAGCAGCTCACTAGCGGGAGATCTCGGGGAGCTGTTTTTT. As protein: CASSSLAGDLGELFF. The chain uses TRBV11-2 and TRBJ2-2; 11 bases match TRBD2. Germline V lookup: CDR1 SGHAT, CDR2 FQNNGV. J lost 7 bases, V lost 4 bases, and 5 bases had no gene match. This CDR3 comprises 15 residues.

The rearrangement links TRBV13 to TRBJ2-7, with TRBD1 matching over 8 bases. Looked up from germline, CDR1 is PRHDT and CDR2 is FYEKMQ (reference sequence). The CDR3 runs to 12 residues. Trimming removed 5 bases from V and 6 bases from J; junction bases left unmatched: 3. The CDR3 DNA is TGTGCCAGCAGCACGACAGGGGTCGAGCAGTACTTC. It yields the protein CASSTTGVEQYF.

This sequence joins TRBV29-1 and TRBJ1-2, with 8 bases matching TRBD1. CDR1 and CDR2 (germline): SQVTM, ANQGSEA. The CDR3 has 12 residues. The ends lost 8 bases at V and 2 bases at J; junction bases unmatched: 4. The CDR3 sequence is CSTWDRNYGYTF. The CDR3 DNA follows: TGCAGCACTTGGGACAGGAACTATGGCTACACCTTC.

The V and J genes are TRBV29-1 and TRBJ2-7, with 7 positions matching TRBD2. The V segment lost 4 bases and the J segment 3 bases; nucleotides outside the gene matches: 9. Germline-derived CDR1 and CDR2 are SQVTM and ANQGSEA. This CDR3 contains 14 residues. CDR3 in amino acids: CSVGDYRPNYEQYF. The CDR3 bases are TGCAGCGTTGGGGACTATAGGCCGAACTACGAGCAGTACTTC.

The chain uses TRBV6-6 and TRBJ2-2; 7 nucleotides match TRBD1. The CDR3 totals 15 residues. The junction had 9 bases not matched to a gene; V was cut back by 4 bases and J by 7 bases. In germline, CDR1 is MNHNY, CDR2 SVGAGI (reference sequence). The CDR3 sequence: CASSSPGQTFGELFF. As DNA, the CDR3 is TGTGCCAGCAGTTCCCCGGGACAGACGTTCGGGGAGCTGTTTTTT.

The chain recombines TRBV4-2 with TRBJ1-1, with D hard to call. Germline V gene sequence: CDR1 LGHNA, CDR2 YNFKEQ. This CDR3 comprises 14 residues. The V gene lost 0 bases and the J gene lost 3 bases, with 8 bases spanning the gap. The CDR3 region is CASSQEMRDTEAFF. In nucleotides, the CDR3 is TGTGCCAGCAGCCAAGAGATGAGGGACACTGAAGCTTTCTTT.

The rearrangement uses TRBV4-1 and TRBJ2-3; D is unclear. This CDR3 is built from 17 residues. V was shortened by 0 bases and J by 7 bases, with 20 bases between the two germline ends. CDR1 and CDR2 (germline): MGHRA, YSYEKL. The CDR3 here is CASSQDGPNRGPHTQYF. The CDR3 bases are TGCGCCAGCAGCCAAGATGGACCCAACCGAGGTCCCCATACGCAGTATTTT.

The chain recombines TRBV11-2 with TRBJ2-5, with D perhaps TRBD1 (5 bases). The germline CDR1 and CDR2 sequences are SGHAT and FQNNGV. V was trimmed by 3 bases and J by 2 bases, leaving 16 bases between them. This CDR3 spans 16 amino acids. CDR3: CASSLGRGLWQETQYF. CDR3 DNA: TGTGCCAGCAGCTTGGGAAGGGGCTTATGGCAAGAGACCCAGTACTTC.

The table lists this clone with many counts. CDR3: CASSDPDSFSQPQHF. The CDR3 region has the DNA TGTGCCAGCAGTGACCCAGACAGCTTTAGTCAGCCCCAGCATTTT. The genes are TRBV6-1 and TRBJ1-5; D might be TRBD1 (5 bases). Germline CDR1 MNHNS, CDR2 SASEGT. This CDR3 comprises 15 residues. V was clipped by 3 bases and J by 6 bases, with 15 bases between them.

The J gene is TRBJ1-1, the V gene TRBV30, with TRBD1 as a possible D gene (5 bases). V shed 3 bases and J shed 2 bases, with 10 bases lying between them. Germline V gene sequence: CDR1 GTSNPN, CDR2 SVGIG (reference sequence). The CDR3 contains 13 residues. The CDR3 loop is CAWSLQANTEAFF. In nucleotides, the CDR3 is TGTGCCTGGAGCTTACAGGCCAACACTGAAGCTTTCTTT. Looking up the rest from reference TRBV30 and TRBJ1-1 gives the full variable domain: SQTIHQWPATLVQPVGSPLSLECTVEGTSNPNLYWYRQAAGRGLQLLFYSVGIGQISSEVPQNLSASRPQDRQFILSSKKLLLSDSGFYLCAWSLQANTEAFFGQGTRLTVV.